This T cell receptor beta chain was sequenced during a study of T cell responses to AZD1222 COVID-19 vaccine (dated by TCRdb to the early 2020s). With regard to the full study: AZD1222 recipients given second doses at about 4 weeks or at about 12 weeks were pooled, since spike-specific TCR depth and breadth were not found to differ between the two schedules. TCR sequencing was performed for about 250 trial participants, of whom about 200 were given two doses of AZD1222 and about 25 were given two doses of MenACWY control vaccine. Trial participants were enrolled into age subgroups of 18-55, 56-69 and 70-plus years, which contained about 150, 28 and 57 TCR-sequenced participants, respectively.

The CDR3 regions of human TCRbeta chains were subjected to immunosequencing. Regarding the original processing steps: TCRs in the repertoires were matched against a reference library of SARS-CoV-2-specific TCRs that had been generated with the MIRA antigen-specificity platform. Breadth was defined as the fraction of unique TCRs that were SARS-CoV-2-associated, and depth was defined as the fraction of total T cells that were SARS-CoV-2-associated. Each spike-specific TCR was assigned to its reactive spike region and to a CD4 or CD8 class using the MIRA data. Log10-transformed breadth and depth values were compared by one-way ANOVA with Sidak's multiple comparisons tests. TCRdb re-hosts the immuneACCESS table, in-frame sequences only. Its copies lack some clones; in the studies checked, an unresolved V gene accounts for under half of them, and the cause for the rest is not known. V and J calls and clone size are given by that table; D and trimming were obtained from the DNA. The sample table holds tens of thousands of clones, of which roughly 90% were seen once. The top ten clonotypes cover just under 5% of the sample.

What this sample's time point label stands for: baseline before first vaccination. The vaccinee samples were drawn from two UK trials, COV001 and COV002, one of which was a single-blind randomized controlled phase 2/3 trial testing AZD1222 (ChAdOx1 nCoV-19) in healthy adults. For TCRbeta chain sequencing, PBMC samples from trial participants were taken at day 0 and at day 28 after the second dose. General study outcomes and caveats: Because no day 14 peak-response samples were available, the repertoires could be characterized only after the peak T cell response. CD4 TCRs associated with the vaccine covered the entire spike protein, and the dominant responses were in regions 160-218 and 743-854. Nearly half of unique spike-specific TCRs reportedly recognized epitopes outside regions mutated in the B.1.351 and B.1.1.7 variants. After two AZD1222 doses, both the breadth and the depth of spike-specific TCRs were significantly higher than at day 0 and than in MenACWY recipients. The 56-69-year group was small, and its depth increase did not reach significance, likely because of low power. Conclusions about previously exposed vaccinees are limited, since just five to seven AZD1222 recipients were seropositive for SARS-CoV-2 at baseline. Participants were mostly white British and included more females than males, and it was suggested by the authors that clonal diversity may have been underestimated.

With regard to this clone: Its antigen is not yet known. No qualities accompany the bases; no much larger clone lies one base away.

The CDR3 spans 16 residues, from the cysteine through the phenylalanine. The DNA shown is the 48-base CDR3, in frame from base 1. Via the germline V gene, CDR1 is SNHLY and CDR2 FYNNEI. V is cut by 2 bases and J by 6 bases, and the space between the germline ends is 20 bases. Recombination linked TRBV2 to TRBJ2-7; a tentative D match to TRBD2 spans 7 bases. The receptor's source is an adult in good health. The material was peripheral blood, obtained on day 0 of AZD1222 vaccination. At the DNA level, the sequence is TGTGCCAGCAGTGAACGGGGATCGGGGGGCGCATCCGAGCAGTACTTC. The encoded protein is CASSERGSGGASEQYF.